The 3 T cell receptor beta chains presented below share a single source sample, sequenced in a study of cytomegalovirus exposure and HLA in healthy donors. PCR primers comprised 60 Vbeta and 13 Jbeta primers. TCRdb's copy holds only in-frame clones and misses some; the assay was immunoSEQ multiplex PCR. The sample lists around 99,000 clones, 69% occurring once. Sequencing was done on a sample of PBMCs. Receptors originate from a woman in her 70s in good health and CMV-seropositive.

In this sample, this clone turned up a few times. The rearrangement joins TRBV7-8 to TRBJ2-7; D ambiguous. Trimming took off 1 base at V and 4 bases at J, with 11 bases between the two ends. The germline gives CDR1 SGHVS, CDR2 FQNEAQ. The CDR3 sequence is 14 residues long. Written as DNA, the CDR3 is TGTGCCAGCAGCTTAGGGCCGTACCAGTACGAGCAGTACTTC. Translating gives CASSLGPYQYEQYF. The variable domain in full, with the rest retrieved from reference TRBV7-8 and TRBJ2-7, is GAGVSQSPRYKVAKRGQDVALRCDPISGHVSLFWYQQALGQGPEFLTYFQNEAQLDKSGLPSDRFFAERPEGSVSTLKIQRTQQEDSAVYLCASSLGPYQYEQYFGPGTRLTVT.

The J gene is TRBJ2-3, the V gene TRBV30; TRBD2 matches 7 bases. The CDR3 is 16 residues long. Germline assignment: CDR1 GTSNPN and CDR2 SVGIG (reference sequence). V lost 1 base to trimming and J lost 1 base; unmatched junction nucleotides: 8. The CDR3 DNA is TGTGCCTGGAGTGGGAGCGGAGCGGGGCGCACAGATACGCAGTATTTT. It codes for CAWSGSGAGRTDTQYF.

This clone appeared a single time. The V and J genes are TRBV7-3 and TRBJ2-1, with 8 positions matching TRBD2. CDR3 length: 14 residues. Unmatched junction bases numbered 3, after V lost 5 bases and J lost 3 bases. CDR1 is SGHTA and CDR2 is FQGTGA in the germline V gene. DNA for the CDR3: TGTGCCAGCAGCCTCGCGGGGGGCTACAATGAGCAGTTCTTC. As protein: CASSLAGGYNEQFF.